This T cell receptor beta chain is drawn from a study of blood T cell repertoires in COVID-19. Study-level background: PBMCs, B-cell-depleted T cells, or T cells provided the cDNA or gDNA that made up the material.

About this clone: This sample includes further DNA sequences coding for the same CDR3.

In the original analysis: Scientists estimated how many nucleated cells there were by amplifying reference gene primers. The table came from immunoSEQ multiplex PCR; TCRdb's copy has only in-frame clones and leaves some out. V, J and clone size derive from that table, while D and trimming were established from the DNA sequence. The table lists a few hundred thousand clones, over 75% of them singletons. All recovered Cohort 3 donors got two negative PCRs, got clearance, or saw symptom resolution. J was trimmed by 1 base and V by 5 bases; bases with no gene match: 4. From germline, CDR1 is KGHSH and CDR2 LQKENI. CDR3 length equals 14 residues.

The gene calls are TRBV18 and TRBJ1-1; 7 nucleotides match TRBD1. This TCR derives from a woman in her thirties who had recovered from COVID-19. Sample: PBMCs or T cells enriched from blood (not recorded which). The CDR3 loop reads CASSADRANTEAFF. The CDR3 DNA reads TGTGCCAGCTCAGCCGACAGGGCGAACACTGAAGCTTTCTTT.